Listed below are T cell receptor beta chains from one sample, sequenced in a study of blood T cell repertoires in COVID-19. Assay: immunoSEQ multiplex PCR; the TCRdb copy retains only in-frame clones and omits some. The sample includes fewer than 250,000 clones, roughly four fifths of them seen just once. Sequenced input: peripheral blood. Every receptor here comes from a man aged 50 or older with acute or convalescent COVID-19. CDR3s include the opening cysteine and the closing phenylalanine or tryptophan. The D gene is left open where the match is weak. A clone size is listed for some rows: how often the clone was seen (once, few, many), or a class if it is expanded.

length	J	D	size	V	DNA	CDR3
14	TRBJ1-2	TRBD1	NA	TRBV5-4	TGTGCCAGCGCTGCGGCAGGGGGCGCTTATGGCTACACCTTC	CASAAAGGAYGYTF
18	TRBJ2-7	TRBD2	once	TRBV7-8	TGTGCCAGCAGCTTAGGATATGAAGCGGGGGTACCTCTTGACGAGCAGTACTTC	CASSLGYEAGVPLDEQYF
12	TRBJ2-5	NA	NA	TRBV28	TGTGCCAGCAGTTACAGGGTCGAGACCCAGTACTTC	CASSYRVETQYF
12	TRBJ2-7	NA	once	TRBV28	TGTGCCAGCAGTCCTAGCTCCTACGAGCAGTACTTC	CASSPSSYEQYF
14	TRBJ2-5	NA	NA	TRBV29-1	TGCAGCGTTGAAGTCGATCGAGGGAGAGAGACCCAGTACTTC	CSVEVDRGRETQYF
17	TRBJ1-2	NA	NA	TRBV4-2	TGTGCCAGCAGCCAAGATTATGGGCTCACACCTAACTATGGCTACACCTTC	CASSQDYGLTPNYGYTF
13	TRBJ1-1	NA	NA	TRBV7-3	TGTGCCAGCAGGCAACAGGAGAACACTGAAGCTTTCTTT	CASRQQENTEAFF
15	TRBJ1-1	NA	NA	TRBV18	TGTGCCAGCTCACTGCATGGGGGGACGAACACTGAAGCTTTCTTT	CASSLHGGTNTEAFF
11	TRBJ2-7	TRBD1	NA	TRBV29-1	TGCAGCGTCATGACAGGGGACGAGCAGTACTTC	CSVMTGDEQYF
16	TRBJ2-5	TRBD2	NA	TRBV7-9	TGTGCCAGCAGCCCCAAAAGGGGCCTAGCGGGAGAGACCCAGTACTTC	CASSPKRGLAGETQYF
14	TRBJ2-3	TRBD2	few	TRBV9	TGTGCCAGCAGCCTCCGGGACTACACAGATACGCAGTATTTT	CASSLRDYTDTQYF
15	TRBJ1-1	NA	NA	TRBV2	TGTGCCAGCAGTGAAAGACAGGTGCTGAACACTGAAGCTTTCTTT	CASSERQVLNTEAFF
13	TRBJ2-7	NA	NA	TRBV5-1	TGCGCCAGCAGTAAGGGGGGGACCTACGAGCAGTACTTC	CASSKGGTYEQYF
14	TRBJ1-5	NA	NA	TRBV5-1	TGCGCCAGCAGCTTGGCCGGACAAAATCAACCCCAGCATTTT	CASSLAGQNQPQHF
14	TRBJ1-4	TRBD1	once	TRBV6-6	TGTGCCAGCAATGGACAGGGGGCGCTAGGAAAACTGTTTTTT	CASNGQGALGKLFF
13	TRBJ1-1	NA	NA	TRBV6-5	TGTGCCAGCAGTTACGCGATGGACACTGAAGCTTTCTTT	CASSYAMDTEAFF
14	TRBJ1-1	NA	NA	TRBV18	TGTGCCAGCTCACCACCGAACGAAGCTGCTGAAGCTTTCTTT	CASSPPNEAAEAFF